This record concerns one T cell receptor beta chain sequence. This sample was taken from a study of regulatory T cells in long-lasting Graves disease. Trimming removed 6 bases from V and 1 base from J; junction bases left unmatched: 8. Germline CDR1 and CDR2: KGHSH and LQKENI. The CDR3 runs to 16 residues. Investigators prepared the TCR beta libraries by applying iRepertoire HTBI primers and Arm-PCR of CDR3 regions. TCRdb reanalysed the multiplex PCR reads using MiXCR and keeps one entry per CDR3 protein. This sample yields over 650,000 distinct CDR3 sequences, of which around 30% are seen a single time; around 40% belongs to the top ten. As for time point: persistent/refractory GD, antithyroid drugs over 5 years with positive TRAb. With RNA extracted from PBMCs as input, the TCR library was made.

The sequence derives from a female donor with Graves disease. This chain uses TRBV18 with TRBJ2-5, with 10 bases that match TRBD2. This sample comprised peripheral blood mononuclear cells (PBMCs), obtained when the disease was refractory, from a patient treated with antithyroid drugs. CDR3 sequence (DNA): TGTGCCAGCTCCCCAGCTAGCGGGGGTGCCCAAGAGACCCAGTACTTC. Its protein product is CASSPASGGAQETQYF.